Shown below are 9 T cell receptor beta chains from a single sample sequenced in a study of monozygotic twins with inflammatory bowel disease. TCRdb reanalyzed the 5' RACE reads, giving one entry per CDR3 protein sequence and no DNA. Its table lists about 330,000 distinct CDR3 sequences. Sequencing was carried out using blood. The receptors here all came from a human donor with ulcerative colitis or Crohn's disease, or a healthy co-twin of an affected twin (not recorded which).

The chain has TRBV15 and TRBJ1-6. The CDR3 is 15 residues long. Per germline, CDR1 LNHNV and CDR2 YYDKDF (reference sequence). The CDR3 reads CATSRDQANNSPLHF. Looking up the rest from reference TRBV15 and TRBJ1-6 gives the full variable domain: DAMVIQNPRYQVTQFGKPVTLSCSQTLNHNVMYWYQQKSSQAPKLLFHYYDKDFNNEADTPDNFQSRRPNTSFCFLDIRSPGLGDTAMYLCATSRDQANNSPLHFGNGTRLTVT.

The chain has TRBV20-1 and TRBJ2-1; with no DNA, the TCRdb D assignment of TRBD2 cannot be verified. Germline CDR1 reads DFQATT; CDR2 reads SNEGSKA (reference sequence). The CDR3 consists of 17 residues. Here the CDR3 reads CSARRTGGSARYNEQFF.

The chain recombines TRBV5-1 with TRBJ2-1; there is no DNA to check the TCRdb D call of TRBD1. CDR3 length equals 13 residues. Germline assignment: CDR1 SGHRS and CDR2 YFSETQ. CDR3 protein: CASSRAETNEQFF.

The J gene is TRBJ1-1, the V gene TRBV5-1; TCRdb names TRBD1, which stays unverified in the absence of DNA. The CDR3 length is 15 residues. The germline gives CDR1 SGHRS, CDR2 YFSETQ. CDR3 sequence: CASSSQLGGNTEAFF.

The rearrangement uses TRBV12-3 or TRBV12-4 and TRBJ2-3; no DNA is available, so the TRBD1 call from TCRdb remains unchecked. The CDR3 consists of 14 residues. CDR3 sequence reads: CASSATGSDRGQYF.

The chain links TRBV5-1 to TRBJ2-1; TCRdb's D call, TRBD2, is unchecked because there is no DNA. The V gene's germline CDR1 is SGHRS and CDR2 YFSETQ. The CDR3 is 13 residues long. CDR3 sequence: CASSPRGGYEQFF.

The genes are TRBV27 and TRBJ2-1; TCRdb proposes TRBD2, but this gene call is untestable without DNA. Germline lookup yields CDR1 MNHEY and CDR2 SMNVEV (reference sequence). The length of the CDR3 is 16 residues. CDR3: CASSFLLAGGRDEQFF.

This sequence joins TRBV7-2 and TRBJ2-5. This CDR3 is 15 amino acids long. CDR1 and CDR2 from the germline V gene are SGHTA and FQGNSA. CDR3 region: CASSLVIGDWETQYF.

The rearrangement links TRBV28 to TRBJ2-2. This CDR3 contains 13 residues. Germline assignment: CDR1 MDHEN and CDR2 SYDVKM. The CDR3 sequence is CASGEGDFGELFF.